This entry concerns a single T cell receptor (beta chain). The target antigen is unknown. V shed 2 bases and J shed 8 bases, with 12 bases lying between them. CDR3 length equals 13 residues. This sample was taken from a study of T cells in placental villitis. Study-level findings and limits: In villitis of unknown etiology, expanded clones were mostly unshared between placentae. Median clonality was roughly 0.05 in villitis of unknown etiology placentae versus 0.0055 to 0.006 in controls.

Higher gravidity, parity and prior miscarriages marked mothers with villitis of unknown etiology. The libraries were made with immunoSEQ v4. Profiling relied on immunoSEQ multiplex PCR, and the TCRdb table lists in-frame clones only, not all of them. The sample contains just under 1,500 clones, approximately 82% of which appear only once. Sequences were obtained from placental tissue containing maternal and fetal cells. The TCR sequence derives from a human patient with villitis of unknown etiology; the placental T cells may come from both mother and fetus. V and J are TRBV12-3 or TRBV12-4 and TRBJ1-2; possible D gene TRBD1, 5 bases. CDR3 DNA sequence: TGTGCCAGCAGTTTAATTGGTGAGGGGGGCTACACCTTC. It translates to CASSLIGEGGYTF.